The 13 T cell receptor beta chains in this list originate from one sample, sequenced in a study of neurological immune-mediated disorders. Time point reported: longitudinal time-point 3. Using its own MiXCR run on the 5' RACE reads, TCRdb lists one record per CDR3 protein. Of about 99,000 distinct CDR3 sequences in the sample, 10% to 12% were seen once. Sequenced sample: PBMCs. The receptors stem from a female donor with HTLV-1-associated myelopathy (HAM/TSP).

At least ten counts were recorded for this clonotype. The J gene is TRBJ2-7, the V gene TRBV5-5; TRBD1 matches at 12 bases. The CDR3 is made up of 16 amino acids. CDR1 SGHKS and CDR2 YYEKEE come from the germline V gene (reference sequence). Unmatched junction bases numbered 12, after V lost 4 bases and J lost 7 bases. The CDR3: CASSSNPGQGAYEQYF. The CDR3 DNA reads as TGTGCCAGCAGCAGCAATCCGGGACAGGGGGCGTATGAGCAGTACTTC. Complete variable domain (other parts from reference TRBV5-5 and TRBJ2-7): DAGVTQSPTHLIKTRGQQVTLRCSPISGHKSVSWYQQVLGQGPQFIFQYYEKEERGRGNFPDRFSARQFPNYSSELNVNALLLGDSALYLCASSSNPGQGAYEQYFGPGTRLTVT.

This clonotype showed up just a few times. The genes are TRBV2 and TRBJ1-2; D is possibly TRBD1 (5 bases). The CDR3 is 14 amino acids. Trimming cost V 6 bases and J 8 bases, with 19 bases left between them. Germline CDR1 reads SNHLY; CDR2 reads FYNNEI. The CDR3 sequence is CASSTGLRSWGYTF. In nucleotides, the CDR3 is TGTGCCAGCAGCACGGGACTTCGCTCGTGGGGCTACACCTTC.

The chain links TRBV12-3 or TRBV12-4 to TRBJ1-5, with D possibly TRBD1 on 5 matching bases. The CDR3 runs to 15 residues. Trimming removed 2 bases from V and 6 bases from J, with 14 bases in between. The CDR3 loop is CASSLIAQASQPQHF. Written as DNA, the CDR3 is TGTGCCAGCAGTTTAATAGCACAGGCTTCTCAGCCCCAGCATTTT.

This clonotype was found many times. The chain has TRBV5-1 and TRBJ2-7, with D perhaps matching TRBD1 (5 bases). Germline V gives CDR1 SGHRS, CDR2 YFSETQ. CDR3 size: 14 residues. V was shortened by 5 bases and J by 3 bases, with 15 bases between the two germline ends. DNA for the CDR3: TGCGCCAGCAGTTTGTTTTCACAGGACTACGAGCAGTACTTC. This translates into CASSLFSQDYEQYF.

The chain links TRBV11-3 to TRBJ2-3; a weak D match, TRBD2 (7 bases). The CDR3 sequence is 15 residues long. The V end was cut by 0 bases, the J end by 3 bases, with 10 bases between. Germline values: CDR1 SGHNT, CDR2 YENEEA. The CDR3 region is CASSLDGGPTDTQYF. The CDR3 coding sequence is TGTGCCAGCAGCTTAGACGGGGGGCCAACAGATACGCAGTATTTT. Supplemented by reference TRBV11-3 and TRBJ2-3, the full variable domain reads EAGVVQSPRYKIIEKKQPVAFWCNPISGHNTLYWYLQNLGQGPELLIRYENEEAVDDSQLPKDRFSAERLKGVDSTLKIQPAELGDSAVYLCASSLDGGPTDTQYFGPGTRLTVL.

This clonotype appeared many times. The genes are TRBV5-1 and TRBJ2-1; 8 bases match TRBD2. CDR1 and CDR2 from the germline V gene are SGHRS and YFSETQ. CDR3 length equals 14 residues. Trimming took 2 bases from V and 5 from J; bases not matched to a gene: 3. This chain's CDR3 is CASSLLAADNEQFF. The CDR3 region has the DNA TGCGCCAGCAGCTTACTAGCGGCCGACAATGAGCAGTTCTTC.

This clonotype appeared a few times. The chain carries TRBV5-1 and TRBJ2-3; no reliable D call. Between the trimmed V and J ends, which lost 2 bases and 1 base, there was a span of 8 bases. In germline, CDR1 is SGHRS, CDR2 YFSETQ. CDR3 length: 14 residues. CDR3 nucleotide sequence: TGCGCCAGCAGCTTTGGACGAGGCACAGATACGCAGTATTTT. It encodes CASSFGRGTDTQYF.

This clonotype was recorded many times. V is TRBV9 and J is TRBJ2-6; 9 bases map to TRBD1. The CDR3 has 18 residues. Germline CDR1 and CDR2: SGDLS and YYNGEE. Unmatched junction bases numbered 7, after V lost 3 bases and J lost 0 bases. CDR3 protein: CASSGTGTGPSGANVLTF. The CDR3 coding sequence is TGTGCCAGCAGCGGAACCGGGACAGGGCCCTCTGGGGCCAACGTCCTGACTTTC.

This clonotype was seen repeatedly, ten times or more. Here the CDR3 reads CASRSSEGPGELFF. The DNA of the CDR3 is TGCGCCAGCCGATCCTCGGAGGGGCCCGGGGAGCTGTTTTTT. V and J are TRBV5-1 and TRBJ2-2, with D possibly being TRBD2 (6 bases). This CDR3 is 14 amino acids long. Germline lookup yields CDR1 SGHRS and CDR2 YFSETQ. V lost 7 bases and J 6 bases, leaving 16 bases between the germline ends. Supplemented by reference TRBV5-1 and TRBJ2-2, the full variable domain reads KAGVTQTPRYLIKTRGQQVTLSCSPISGHRSVSWYQQTPGQGLQFLFEYFSETQRNKGNFPGRFSGRQFSNSRSEMNVSTLELGDSALYLCASRSSEGPGELFFGEGSRLTVL.

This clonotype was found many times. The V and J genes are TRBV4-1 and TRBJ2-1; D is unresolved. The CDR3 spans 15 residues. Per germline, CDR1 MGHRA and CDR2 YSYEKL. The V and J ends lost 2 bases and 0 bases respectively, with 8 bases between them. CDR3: CASSQNHNSYNEQFF. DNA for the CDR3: TGCGCCAGCAGCCAAAACCATAACTCCTACAATGAGCAGTTCTTC.

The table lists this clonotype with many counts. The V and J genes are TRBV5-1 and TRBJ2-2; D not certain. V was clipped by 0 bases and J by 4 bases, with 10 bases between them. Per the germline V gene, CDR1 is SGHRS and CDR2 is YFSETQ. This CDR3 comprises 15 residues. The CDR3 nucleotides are TGCGCCAGCAGCTTGGAGATCGGAATCACCGGGGAGCTGTTTTTT. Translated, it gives CASSLEIGITGELFF.

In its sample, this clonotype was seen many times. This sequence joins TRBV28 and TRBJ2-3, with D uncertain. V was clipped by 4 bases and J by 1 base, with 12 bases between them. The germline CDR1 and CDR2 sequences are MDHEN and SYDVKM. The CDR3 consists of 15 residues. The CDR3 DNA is TGTGCCAGCAGTTCCGGAGCCCAGGGCACAGATACGCAGTATTTT. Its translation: CASSSGAQGTDTQYF.

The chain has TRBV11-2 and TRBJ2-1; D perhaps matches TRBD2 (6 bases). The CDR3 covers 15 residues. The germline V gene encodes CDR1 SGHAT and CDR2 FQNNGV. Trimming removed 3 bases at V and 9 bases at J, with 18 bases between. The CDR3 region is CASSLSGGELGEQFF. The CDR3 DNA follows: TGTGCCAGCAGCTTGTCGGGCGGGGAACTGGGTGAGCAGTTCTTC.